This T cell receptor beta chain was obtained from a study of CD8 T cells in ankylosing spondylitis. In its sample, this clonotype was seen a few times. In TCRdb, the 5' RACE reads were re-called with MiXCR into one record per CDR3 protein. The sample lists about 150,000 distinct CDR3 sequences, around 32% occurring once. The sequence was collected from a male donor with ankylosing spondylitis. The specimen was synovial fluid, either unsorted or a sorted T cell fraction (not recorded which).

The chain's CDR3 is CASSLGRSMTGGTEAFF. The CDR3 coding sequence is TGCGCCAGCAGCTTGGGTCGCTCTATGACAGGGGGCACTGAAGCTTTCTTT. The chain links TRBV5-1 to TRBJ1-1, with 9 bases that match TRBD1. Germline CDR1 and CDR2: SGHRS and YFSETQ. V shed 0 bases and J 4 bases; nucleotides not matched to a gene: 10. CDR3 length: 17 amino acids.